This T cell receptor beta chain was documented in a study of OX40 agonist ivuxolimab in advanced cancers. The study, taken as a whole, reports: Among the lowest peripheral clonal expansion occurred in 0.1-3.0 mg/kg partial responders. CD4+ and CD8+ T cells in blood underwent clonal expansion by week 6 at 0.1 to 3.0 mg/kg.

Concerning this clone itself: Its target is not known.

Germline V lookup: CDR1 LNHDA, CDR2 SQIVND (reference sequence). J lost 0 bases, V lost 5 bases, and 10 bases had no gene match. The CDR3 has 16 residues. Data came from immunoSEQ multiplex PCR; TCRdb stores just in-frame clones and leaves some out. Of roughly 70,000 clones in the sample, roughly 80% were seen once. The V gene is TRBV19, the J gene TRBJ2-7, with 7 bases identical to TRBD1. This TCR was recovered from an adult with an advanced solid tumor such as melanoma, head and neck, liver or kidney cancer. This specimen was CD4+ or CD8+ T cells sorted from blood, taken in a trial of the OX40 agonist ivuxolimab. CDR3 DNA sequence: TGTGCCAGTAGTTTCGAGACAGGGACCCTCTCCTACGAGCAGTACTTC. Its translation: CASSFETGTLSYEQYF.